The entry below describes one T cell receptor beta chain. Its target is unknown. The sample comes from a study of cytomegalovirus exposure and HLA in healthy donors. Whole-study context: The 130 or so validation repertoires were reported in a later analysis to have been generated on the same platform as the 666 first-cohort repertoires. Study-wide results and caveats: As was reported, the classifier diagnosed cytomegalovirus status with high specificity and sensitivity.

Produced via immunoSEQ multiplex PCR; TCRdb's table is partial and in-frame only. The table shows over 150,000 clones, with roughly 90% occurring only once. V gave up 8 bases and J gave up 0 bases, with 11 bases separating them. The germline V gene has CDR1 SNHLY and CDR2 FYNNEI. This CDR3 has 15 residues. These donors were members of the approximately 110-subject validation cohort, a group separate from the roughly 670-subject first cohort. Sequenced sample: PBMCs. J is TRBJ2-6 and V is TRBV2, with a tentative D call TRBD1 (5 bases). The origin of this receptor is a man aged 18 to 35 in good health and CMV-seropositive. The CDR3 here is CASVSQGSGANVLTF. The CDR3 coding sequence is TGTGCCAGCGTCTCCCAGGGCTCTGGGGCCAACGTCCTGACTTTC.